These 14 T cell receptor beta chains came from one sample sequenced in a study of vaccination effects on CD4 cells after COVID-19. Sequencing used immunoSEQ multiplex PCR; TCRdb keeps in-frame clones, though not all of them. Of about 23,000 clones listed, 73% are singletons. Antigen specificity for these receptors is unknown. After expansion with viral peptide pools in the ViraFEST assay, antigen-specific CD4+ T cells were sequenced. Subsequent to a culture period of around eleven days, CD4+ T cells were isolated. Nucleocapsid antibodies stayed negative before and after vaccination, showing no earlier SARS-CoV-2 infection. The source material was CD4+ T cells from PBMCs cultured with SARS-CoV-2 spike peptides, sampled before COVID-19 vaccination. Every receptor here comes from a human donor who received a COVID-19 vaccine.

The sample holds a few counts of this clone. The chain combines TRBV14 with TRBJ2-2, with D possibly being TRBD2 (6 bases). V was cut by 1 base and J by 5 bases, with 11 bases left in between. Per germline, CDR1 SGHDN and CDR2 FVKESK. The CDR3 is 15 amino acids. The CDR3 DNA is TGTGCCAGCAGCCAAGTTCCCGCGGGGACCGGGGAGCTGTTTTTT. It is translated as CASSQVPAGTGELFF.

V gene TRBV27 combines with J gene TRBJ1-4; 8 bases map to TRBD1. The CDR3 covers 14 residues. V was pared by 8 bases and J by 5 bases, with 7 bases of the junction left unmatched. Germline V gene lookup returns CDR1 MNHEY and CDR2 SMNVEV (reference sequence). DNA for the CDR3: TGTGCCAGCTCGCACCAGGGGGCGAATGAAAAACTGTTTTTT. Translated: CASSHQGANEKLFF.

The rearrangement links TRBV19 to TRBJ2-3, with D possibly being TRBD2 (6 bases). The CDR3 length is 12 residues. Germline CDR1 LNHDA, CDR2 SQIVND (reference sequence). Trimming removed 6 bases at V and 7 bases at J, with 11 bases between. The CDR3 loop reads CASRRDSYTQYF. CDR3 sequence (DNA): TGTGCCAGTAGACGGGACTCCTATACGCAGTATTTT.

The rearrangement links TRBV27 to TRBJ1-2; 8 nucleotides agree with TRBD1. The CDR3 covers 14 residues. The V gene end was trimmed by 4 bases and the J gene end by 7 bases; junction bases not matched to a gene: 8. Germline CDR1 reads MNHEY; CDR2 reads SMNVEV (reference sequence). The CDR3 spells CASSSNRGEVGYTF. For the CDR3, the DNA is TGTGCCAGCAGTTCAAACAGGGGGGAGGTTGGCTACACCTTC.

The V call is TRBV6-5, the J call TRBJ1-2, with D uncertain. Per the germline V gene, CDR1 is MNHEY and CDR2 is SVGAGI. The CDR3 sequence is 14 residues long. V lost 7 bases to trimming and J lost 4 bases, with 16 bases between them. The CDR3 spells CASTPVLGSYGYTF. CDR3 nucleotide sequence: TGTGCCAGCACCCCGGTACTGGGCAGCTATGGCTACACCTTC.

This sequence joins TRBV27 and TRBJ2-1; D gene unclear. The V gene lost 4 bases and the J gene lost 4 bases, with 17 bases spanning the gap. The CDR3 has 16 amino acids. Germline V gives CDR1 MNHEY, CDR2 SMNVEV (reference sequence). The CDR3 DNA reads TGTGCCAGCAGTTCCTTCGTACGAAGACGGTACAATGAGCAGTTCTTC. Translating gives CASSSFVRRRYNEQFF.

The CDR3 loop is CASSRRLATYEQYF. The CDR3 nucleotides read TGTGCCAGCAGTAGGCGACTAGCAACCTACGAGCAGTACTTC. The chain uses TRBV6-5 and TRBJ2-7; 7 bases align to TRBD2. V trimming: 5 bases; J trimming: 2 bases; junction bases outside the gene matches: 6. Germline CDR1 reads MNHEY; CDR2 reads SVGAGI. This CDR3 region has 14 residues.

The J gene is TRBJ2-2, the V gene TRBV3-1 (or the pseudogene TRBV3-2), with D unresolved. Germline assignment: CDR1 LGHDT and CDR2 YNNKEL (reference sequence). The CDR3 runs 15 residues. V was cut by 2 bases and J by 1 base, with 8 bases left in between. DNA of the CDR3: TGTGCCAGCAGCCAATCATACCAGAACACCGGGGAGCTGTTTTTT. Protein: CASSQSYQNTGELFF.

This clone was detected once. The chain recombines TRBV7-9 with TRBJ1-1, with D possibly matching TRBD1 (6 bases). The germline V and J ends were trimmed by 0 bases and 10 bases, with 15 bases remaining between them. The CDR3 has 14 residues. Germline V CDR1 and CDR2: SEHNR, FQNEAQ (reference sequence). The CDR3 DNA is TGTGCCAGCAGCTTAGCGGGGGCAGGGGTAGGAGCTTTCTTT. It encodes CASSLAGAGVGAFF.

This chain links TRBV6-1 with TRBJ2-2, with 10 bases that match TRBD2. The CDR3 has 16 residues. Germline-derived CDR1 and CDR2 are MNHNS and SASEGT. V lost 4 bases and J lost 1; bases outside the gene matches: 3. CDR3 in amino acids: CASSGLAGVNTGELFF. CDR3 nucleotides: TGTGCCAGCAGTGGTCTAGCGGGGGTGAACACCGGGGAGCTGTTTTTT.

J is TRBJ2-7 and V is TRBV11-2, with 8 positions matching TRBD1. Germline CDR1 reads SGHAT; CDR2 reads FQNNGV. This CDR3 region has 15 residues. With V trimmed by 2 bases and J by 6 bases, 9 bases remained unmatched. CDR3 region: CASSLNPGQGAEQYF. CDR3 sequence (DNA): TGTGCCAGCAGCTTAAACCCCGGACAGGGCGCCGAGCAGTACTTC.

The chain joins TRBV5-5 to TRBJ2-7; 7 nucleotides agree with TRBD2. Trimming took 2 bases from V and 4 from J; bases not matched to a gene: 3. The CDR3 consists of 13 residues. Germline-derived CDR1 and CDR2 are SGHKS and YYEKEE (reference sequence). In nucleotides, the CDR3 is TGTGCCAGCAGCTTCGGACTAGATTACGAGCAGTACTTC. This translates into CASSFGLDYEQYF. The entire variable domain, with the rest obtained from reference TRBV5-5 and TRBJ2-7, is as follows: DAGVTQSPTHLIKTRGQQVTLRCSPISGHKSVSWYQQVLGQGPQFIFQYYEKEERGRGNFPDRFSARQFPNYSSELNVNALLLGDSALYLCASSFGLDYEQYFGPGTRLTVT.

The chain has TRBV6-1 and TRBJ1-2; possible D gene TRBD1, 5 bases. The CDR3 runs 14 residues. V was clipped by 3 bases and J by 2 bases, with 10 bases between them. From germline, CDR1 is MNHNS and CDR2 SASEGT. The CDR3 nucleotides read TGTGCCAGCAGTGATGGGGGATGGAACTATGGCTACACCTTC. Translated: CASSDGGWNYGYTF.

The chain carries TRBV3-1 (or the pseudogene TRBV3-2) and TRBJ1-3, with 11 bases lining up with TRBD1. J lost 7 bases, V lost 3 bases, and 5 bases had no gene match. The CDR3 sequence is 15 residues long. Germline V gene sequence: CDR1 LGHDT, CDR2 YNNKEL (reference sequence). For the CDR3, the DNA is TGTGCCAGCAGCCACTACCGGGACAGGGGGAACACCATATATTTT. This gives the protein CASSHYRDRGNTIYF.